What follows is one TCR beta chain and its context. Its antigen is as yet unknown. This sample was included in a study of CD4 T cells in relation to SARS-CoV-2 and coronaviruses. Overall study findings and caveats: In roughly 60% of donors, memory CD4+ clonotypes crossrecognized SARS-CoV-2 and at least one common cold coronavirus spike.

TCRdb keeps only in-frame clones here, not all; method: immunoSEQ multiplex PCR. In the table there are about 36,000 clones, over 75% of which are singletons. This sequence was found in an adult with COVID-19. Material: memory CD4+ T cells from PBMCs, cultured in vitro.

Here the CDR3 reads CASSQDGTSGGELFF. The CDR3 DNA reads TGCGCCAGCAGCCAAGACGGGACATCGGGCGGGGAGCTGTTTTTT. J is TRBJ2-2 and V is TRBV4-3, with D possibly matching TRBD1 (6 bases). Germline CDR1 is LGHNA and CDR2 is YSLEER. V lost 0 bases, J lost 7 bases, and 12 bases lay in between. The length of the CDR3 is 15 residues.